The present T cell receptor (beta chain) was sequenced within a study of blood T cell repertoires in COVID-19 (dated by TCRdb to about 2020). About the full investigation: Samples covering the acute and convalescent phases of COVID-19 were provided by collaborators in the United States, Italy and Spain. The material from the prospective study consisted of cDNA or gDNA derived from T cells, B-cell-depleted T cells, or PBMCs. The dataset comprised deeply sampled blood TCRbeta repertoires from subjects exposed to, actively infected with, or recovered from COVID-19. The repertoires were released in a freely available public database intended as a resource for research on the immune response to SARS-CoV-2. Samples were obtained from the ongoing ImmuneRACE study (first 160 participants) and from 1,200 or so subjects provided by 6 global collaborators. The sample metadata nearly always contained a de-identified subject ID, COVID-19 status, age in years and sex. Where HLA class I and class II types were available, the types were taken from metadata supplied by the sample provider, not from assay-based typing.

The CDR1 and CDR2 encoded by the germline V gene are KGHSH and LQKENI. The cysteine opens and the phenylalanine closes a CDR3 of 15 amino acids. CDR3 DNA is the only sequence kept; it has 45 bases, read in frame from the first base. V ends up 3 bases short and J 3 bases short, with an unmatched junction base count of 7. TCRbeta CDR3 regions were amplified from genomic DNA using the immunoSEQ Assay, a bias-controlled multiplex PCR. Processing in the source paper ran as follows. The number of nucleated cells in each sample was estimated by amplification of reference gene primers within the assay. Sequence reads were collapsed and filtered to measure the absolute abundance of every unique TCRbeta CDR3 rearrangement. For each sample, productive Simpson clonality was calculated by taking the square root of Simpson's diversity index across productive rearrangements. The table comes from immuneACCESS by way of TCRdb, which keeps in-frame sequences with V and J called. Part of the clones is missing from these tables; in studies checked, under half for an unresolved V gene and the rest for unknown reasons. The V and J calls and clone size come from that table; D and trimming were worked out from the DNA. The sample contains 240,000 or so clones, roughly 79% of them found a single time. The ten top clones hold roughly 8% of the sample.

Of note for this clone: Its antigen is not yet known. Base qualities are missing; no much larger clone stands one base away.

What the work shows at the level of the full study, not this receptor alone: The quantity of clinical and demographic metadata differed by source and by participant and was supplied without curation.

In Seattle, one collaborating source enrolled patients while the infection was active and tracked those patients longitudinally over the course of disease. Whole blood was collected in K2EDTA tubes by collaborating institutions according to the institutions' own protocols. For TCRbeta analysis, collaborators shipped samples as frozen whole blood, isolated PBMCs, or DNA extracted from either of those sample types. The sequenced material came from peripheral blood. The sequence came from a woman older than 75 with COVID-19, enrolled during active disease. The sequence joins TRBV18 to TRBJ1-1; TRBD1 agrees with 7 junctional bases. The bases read TGTGCCAGCTCACCCCTAGGGACAGCCTACACTGAAGCTTTCTTT. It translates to CASSPLGTAYTEAFF.